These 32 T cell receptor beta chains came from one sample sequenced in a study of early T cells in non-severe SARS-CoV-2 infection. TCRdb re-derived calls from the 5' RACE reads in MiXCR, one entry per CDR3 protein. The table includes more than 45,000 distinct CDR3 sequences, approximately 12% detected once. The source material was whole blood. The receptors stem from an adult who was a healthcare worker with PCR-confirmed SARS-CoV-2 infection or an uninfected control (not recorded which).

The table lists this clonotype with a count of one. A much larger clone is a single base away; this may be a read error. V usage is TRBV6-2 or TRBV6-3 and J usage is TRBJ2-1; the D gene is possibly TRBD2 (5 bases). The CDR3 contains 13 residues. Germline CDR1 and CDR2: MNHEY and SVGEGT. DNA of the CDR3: TGTACCAGCAGCTACGGGGAGTCCGATGAGCAGTTCTTC. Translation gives CTSSYGESDEQFF.

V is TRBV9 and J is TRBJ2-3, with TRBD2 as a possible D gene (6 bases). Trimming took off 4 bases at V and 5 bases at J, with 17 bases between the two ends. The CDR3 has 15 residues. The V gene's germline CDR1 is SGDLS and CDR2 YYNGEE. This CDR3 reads CASSPLPEGLDTQYF. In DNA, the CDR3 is TGTGCCAGCAGCCCCCTGCCGGAGGGCCTAGATACGCAGTATTTT.

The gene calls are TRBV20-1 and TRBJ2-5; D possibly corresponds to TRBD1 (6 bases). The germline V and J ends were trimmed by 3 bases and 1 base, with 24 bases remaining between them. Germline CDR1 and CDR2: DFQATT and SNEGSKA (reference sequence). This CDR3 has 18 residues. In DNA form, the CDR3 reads TGCAGTGCTAGCGCGGCGATATTGACAGGACTTCGCCAAGAGACCCAGTACTTC. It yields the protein CSASAAILTGLRQETQYF.

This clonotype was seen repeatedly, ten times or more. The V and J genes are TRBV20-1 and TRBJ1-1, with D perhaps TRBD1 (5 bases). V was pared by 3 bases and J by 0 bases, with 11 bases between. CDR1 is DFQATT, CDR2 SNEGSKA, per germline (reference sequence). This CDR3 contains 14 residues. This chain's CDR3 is CSASWQGLNTEAFF. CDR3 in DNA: TGCAGTGCTAGTTGGCAGGGCTTGAACACTGAAGCTTTCTTT.

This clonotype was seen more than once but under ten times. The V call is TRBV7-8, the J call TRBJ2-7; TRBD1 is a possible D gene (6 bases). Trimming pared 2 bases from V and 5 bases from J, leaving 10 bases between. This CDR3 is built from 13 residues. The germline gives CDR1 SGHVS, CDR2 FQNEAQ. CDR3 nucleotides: TGTGCCAGCAGCTTATCAGGGGACGACGAGCAGTACTTC. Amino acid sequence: CASSLSGDDEQYF.

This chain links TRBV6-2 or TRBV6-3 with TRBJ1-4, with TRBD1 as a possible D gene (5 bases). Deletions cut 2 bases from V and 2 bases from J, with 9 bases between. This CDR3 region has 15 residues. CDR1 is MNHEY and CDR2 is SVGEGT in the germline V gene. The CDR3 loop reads CASSYRDGTNEKLFF. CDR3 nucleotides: TGTGCCAGCAGTTACCGGGACGGCACTAATGAAAAACTGTTTTTT.

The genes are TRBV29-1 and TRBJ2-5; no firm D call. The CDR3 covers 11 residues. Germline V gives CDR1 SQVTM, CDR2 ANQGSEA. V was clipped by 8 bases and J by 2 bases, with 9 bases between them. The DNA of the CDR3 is TGCAGCACCAACTATCAAGAGACCCAGTACTTC. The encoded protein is CSTNYQETQYF. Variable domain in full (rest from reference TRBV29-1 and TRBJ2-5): SAVISQKPSRDICQRGTSLTIQCQVDSQVTMMFWYRQQPGQSLTLIATANQGSEATYESGFVIDKFPISRPNLTFSTLTVSNMSPEDSSIYLCSTNYQETQYFGPGTRLLVL.

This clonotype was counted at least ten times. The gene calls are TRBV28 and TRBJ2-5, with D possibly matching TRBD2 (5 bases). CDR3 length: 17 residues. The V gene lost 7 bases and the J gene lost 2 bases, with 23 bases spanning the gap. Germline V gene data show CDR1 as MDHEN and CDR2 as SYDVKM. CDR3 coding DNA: TGTGCCAGCACCTTATCCACGCCGGACTCGGCTCAAGAGACCCAGTACTTC. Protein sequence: CASTLSTPDSAQETQYF.

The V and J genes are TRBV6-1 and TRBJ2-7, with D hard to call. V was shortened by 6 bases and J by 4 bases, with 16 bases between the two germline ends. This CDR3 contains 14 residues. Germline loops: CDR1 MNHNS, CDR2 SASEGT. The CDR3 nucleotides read TGTGCCAGCAGAGCCCTGGGCCCGCAATACGAGCAGTACTTC. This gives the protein CASRALGPQYEQYF.

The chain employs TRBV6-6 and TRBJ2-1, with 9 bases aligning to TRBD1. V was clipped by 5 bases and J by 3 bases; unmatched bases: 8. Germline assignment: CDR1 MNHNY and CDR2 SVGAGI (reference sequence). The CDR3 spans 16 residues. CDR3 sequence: CASSPSNRGLYNEQFF. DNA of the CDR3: TGTGCCAGCAGTCCATCAAACAGGGGGCTCTACAATGAGCAGTTCTTC.

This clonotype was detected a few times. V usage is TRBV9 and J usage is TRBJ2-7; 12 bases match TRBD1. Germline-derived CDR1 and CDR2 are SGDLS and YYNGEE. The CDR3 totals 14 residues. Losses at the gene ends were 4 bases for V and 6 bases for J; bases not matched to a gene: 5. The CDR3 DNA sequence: TGTGCCAGCAGCCCCGGGGACAGGGGGCGCGAGCAGTACTTC. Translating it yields CASSPGDRGREQYF.

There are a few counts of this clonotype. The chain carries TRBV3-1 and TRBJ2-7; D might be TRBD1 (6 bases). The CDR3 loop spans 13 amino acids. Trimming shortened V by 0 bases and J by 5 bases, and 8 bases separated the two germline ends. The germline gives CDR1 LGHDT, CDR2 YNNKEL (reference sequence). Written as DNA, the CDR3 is TGTGCCAGCAGCCAAGACAGGGGCCACGAGCAGTACTTC. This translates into CASSQDRGHEQYF.

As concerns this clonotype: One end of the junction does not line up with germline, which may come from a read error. As DNA, the CDR3 is TGTGCCAGCTCCACAGAGTCTGGAGCCAACGTCCTGACTTTC. Translation: CASSTESGANVLTF. The V call is TRBV2, the J call TRBJ2-6; D remains unclear. Germline-derived CDR1 and CDR2 are SNHLY and FYNNEI. The CDR3 is made up of 14 amino acids.

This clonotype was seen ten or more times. The DNA for the CDR3 is TGTGCCAGCAGGGGGACTAGCGGGAGGAACCATGAGCAGTTCTTC. Residues: CASRGTSGRNHEQFF. J is TRBJ2-1 and V is TRBV6-1, with 15 bases matching TRBD2. Trimming took 6 bases from V and 8 from J; bases not matched to a gene: 5. Germline lookup yields CDR1 MNHNS and CDR2 SASEGT. The CDR3 runs to 15 residues.

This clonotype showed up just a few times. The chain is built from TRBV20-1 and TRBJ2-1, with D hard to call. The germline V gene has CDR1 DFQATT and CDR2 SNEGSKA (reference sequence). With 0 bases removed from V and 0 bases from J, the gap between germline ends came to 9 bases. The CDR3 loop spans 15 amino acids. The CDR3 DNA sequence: TGCAGTGCTAGAGACTACCTGAGCTCCTACAATGAGCAGTTCTTC. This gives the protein CSARDYLSSYNEQFF.

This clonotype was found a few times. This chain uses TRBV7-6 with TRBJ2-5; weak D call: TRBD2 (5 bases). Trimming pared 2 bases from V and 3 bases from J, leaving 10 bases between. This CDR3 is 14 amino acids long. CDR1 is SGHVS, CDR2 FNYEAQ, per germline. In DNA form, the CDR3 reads TGTGCCAGCAGCTTACCCGGGGATAAAGAGACCCAGTACTTC. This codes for CASSLPGDKETQYF.

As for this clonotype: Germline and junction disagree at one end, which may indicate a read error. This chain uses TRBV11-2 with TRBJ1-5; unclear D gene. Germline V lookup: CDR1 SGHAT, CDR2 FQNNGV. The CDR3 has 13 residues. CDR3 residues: CASSVDVIKPQHF. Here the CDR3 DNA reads TGTGCCAGCAGCGTAGACGTAATAAAGCCCCAGCATTTT.

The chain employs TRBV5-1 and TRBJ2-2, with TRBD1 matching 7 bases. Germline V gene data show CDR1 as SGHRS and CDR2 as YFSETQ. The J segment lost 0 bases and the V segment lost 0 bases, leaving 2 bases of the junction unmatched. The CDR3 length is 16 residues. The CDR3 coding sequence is TGCGCCAGCAGCTTGGCCGGGACAGCGAACACCGGGGAGCTGTTTTTT. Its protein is CASSLAGTANTGELFF.

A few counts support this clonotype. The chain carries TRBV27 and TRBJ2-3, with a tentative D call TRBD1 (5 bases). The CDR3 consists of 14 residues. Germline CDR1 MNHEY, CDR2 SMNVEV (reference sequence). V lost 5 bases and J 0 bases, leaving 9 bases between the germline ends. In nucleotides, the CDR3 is TGTGCCAGCAGTAAACAGGTTAGCACAGATACGCAGTATTTT. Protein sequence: CASSKQVSTDTQYF.

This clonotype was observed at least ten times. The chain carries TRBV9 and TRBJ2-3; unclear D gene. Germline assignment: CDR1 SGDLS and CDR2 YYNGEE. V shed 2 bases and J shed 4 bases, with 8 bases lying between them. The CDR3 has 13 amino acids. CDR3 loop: CASSVASPDTQYF. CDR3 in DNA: TGTGCCAGCAGCGTGGCTAGTCCAGATACGCAGTATTTT.

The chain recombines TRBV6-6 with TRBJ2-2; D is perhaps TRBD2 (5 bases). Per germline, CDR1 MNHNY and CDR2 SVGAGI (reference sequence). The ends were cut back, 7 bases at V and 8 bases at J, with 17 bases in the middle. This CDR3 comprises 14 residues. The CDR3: CASKEPLGIGELFF. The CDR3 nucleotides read TGTGCCAGCAAGGAGCCACTAGGTATAGGGGAGCTGTTTTTT.

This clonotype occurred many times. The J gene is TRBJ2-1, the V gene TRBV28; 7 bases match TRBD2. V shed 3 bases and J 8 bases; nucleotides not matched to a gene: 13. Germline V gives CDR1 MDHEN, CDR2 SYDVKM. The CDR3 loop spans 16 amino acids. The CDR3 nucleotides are TGTGCCAGCAGTTTTGTAATGCGCGGGAGTAAGGATGAGCAGTTCTTC. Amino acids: CASSFVMRGSKDEQFF.

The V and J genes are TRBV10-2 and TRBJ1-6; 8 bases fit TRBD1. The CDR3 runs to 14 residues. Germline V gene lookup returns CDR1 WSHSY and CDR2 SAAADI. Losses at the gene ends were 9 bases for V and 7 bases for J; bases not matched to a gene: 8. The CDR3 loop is CASGQGMGNSPLHF. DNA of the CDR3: TGCGCCAGTGGACAGGGAATGGGGAATTCACCCCTCCACTTT.

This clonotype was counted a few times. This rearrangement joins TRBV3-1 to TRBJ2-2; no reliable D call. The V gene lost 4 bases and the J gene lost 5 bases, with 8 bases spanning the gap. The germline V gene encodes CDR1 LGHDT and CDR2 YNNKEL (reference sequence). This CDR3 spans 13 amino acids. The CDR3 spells CASSPTGTGELFF. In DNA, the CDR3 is TGTGCCAGCAGCCCCACCGGGACCGGGGAGCTGTTTTTT.

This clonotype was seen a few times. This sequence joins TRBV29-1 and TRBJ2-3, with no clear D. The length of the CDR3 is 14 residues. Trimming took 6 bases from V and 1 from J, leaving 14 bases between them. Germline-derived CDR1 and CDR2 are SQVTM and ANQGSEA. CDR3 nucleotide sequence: TGCAGCGTACGCCGGAGTCCTGGCACAGATACGCAGTATTTT. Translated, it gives CSVRRSPGTDTQYF.

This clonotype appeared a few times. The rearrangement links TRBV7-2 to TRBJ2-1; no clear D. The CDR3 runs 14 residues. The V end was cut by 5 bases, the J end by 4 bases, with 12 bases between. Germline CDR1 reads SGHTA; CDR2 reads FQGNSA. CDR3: CASSERVIYNEQFF. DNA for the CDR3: TGTGCCAGCAGCGAGCGCGTGATTTACAATGAGCAGTTCTTC.

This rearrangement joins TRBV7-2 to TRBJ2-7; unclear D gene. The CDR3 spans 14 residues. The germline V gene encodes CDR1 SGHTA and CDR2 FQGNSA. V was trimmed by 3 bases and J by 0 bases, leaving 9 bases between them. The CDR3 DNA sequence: TGTGCCAGCAGCTTTGGAAGCCTCTCCTACGAGCAGTACTTC. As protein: CASSFGSLSYEQYF.

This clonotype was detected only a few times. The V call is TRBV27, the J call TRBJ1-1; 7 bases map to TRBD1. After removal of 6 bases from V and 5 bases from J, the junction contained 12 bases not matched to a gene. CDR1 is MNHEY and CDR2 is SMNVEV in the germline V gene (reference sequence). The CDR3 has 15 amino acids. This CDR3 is CASRLERTGRTEAFF. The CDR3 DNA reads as TGTGCCAGCAGATTAGAGAGGACAGGCCGGACTGAAGCTTTCTTT.

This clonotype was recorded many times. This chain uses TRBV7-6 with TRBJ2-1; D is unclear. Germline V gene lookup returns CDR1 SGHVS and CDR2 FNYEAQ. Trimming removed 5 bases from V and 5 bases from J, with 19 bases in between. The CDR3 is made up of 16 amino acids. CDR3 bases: TGTGCCAGCAGCGTAACCGTTTATGGGTCGGACAATGAGCAGTTCTTC. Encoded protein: CASSVTVYGSDNEQFF.

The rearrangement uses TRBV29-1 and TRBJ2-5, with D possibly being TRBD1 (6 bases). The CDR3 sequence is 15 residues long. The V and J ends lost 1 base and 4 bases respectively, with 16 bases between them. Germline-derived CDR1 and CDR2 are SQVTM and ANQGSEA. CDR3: CSVEGAGGRGETQYF. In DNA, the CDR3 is TGCAGCGTTGAAGGGGCCGGTGGCAGGGGAGAGACCCAGTACTTC.

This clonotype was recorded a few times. CDR3 loop: CASIRELETEAFF. The CDR3, as DNA: TGTGCCAGCATCAGGGAATTGGAAACTGAAGCTTTCTTT. The gene calls are TRBV2 and TRBJ1-1; D is perhaps TRBD1 (5 bases). The germline CDR1 and CDR2 sequences are SNHLY and FYNNEI. Trimming left V 7 bases short and J 5 bases short, with 14 bases between. CDR3 length: 13 residues.

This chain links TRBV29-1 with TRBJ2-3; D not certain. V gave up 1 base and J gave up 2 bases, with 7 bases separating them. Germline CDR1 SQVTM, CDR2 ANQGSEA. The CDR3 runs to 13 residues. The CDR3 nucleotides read TGCAGCGTTGAAGGCTTGGCCACAGATACGCAGTATTTT. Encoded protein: CSVEGLATDTQYF.